The T cell receptor beta chain described here comes from a study of blood T cell repertoires in COVID-19. Study information: Whether acute or convalescent, the COVID-19 samples came from the United States, Italy and Spain.

As handled by the study authors: Cell counts per sample came from amplifying reference gene primers. Using immunoSEQ multiplex PCR, the repertoire was profiled, and TCRdb retains in-frame clones only, with some absent. V and J calls and clone size are copied from that table; D and trimming were computed from the DNA. This sample yields about 200,000 clones, of which about 80% are seen a single time; about 6.9% belongs to the top ten. V lost 2 bases and J lost 7, with 9 bases in between. CDR1 SGHVS and CDR2 FQNEAQ come from the germline V gene. The CDR3 loop spans 13 amino acids. The receptor was derived from a human donor with acute or convalescent COVID-19. The donor label of this sample is uncertain. Sequenced material: peripheral blood. V is TRBV7-8 and J is TRBJ1-5; no definite D call. The DNA of the CDR3 is TGTGCCAGCAGCTTATTTTCGGAGCAGCCCCAGCATTTT. Translating it yields CASSLFSEQPQHF.